This T cell receptor beta chain was found in a study of response to subunit inactivated influenza vaccine. TCRdb reprocessed the RT-PCR reads with MiXCR, giving one entry per CDR3 protein. The sample carries around 760,000 distinct CDR3 sequences, roughly 14% recorded once. Overall study results and limits: The authors suggested that every seasonal influenza vaccination recruits few new T cells.

In germline, CDR1 is WNHNN, CDR2 SYGVQD (reference sequence). Trimming stripped 8 bases from V and 2 bases from J, with 9 bases between. This CDR3 comprises 13 residues. A word on this clonotype: Its antigen is not identified.

Material: PBMCs from blood, obtained about 14 days before vaccination. This TCR was recovered from a man aged 50 to 59 who received an inactivated influenza vaccine. This chain uses TRBV10-1 with TRBJ2-2; possibly TRBD2 for D (6 bases). CDR3 protein: CASGGTNTGELFF. The CDR3, as DNA: TGCGCCAGCGGGGGGACCAACACCGGGGAGCTGTTTTTT.